These 10 T cell receptor beta chains share one sample of origin, sequenced in a study of OX40 agonist ivuxolimab in advanced cancers. Measured with immunoSEQ multiplex PCR; TCRdb has only the in-frame clones, and not every one. The sample records 94,000 or so clones, under 90% being singletons. The sequenced sample was CD4+ or CD8+ T cells sorted from blood, obtained in a trial of the OX40 agonist ivuxolimab. These receptors all come from an adult with an advanced solid tumor such as melanoma, head and neck, liver or kidney cancer.

The V gene is TRBV6-6, the J gene TRBJ1-5; no clear D gene. The ends were cut back, 4 bases at V and 2 bases at J, with 15 bases in the middle. The CDR3 has 16 residues. Per the germline V gene, CDR1 is MNHNY and CDR2 is SVGAGI (reference sequence). The DNA of the CDR3 is TGTGCCAGCAGTTCGCCCGTCAGGTCGGGCAATCAGCCCCAGCATTTT. Translating gives CASSSPVRSGNQPQHF.

The V and J genes are TRBV28 and TRBJ1-4; no clear D. V lost 6 bases and J 5 bases, leaving 10 bases between the germline ends. This CDR3 has 13 residues. The germline CDR1 and CDR2 sequences are MDHEN and SYDVKM. CDR3 residues: CASSNRYNEKLFF. Here the CDR3 DNA reads TGTGCCAGCAGCAACCGGTACAATGAAAAACTGTTTTTT.

The rearrangement joins TRBV20-1 to TRBJ2-7; D uncertain. Germline CDR1 is DFQATT and CDR2 is SNEGSKA (reference sequence). Trimming took 2 bases from V and 3 from J, leaving 5 bases between them. This CDR3 region has 11 residues. The CDR3, as DNA: TGCAGTGCTAGACAGAACTACGAGCAGTACGTC. Translated: CSARQNYEQYV.

The V call is TRBV28, the J call TRBJ1-6; D gene ambiguous. V was trimmed by 7 bases and J by 12 bases, leaving 13 bases between them. The CDR3 sequence is 12 residues long. Germline V lookup: CDR1 MDHEN, CDR2 SYDVKM. CDR3 nucleotides: TGTGCCAGCAACAACCCCGTGGTACCCCTCCACTTT. This translates into CASNNPVVPLHF.

This clone was detected a few times. The rearrangement uses TRBV6-5 and TRBJ2-5; the D call may be TRBD1 or TRBD2 (5 bases each). Germline CDR1 and CDR2: MNHEY and SVGAGI. The CDR3 covers 15 residues. Trimming took off 10 bases at V and 4 bases at J, with 22 bases between the two ends. Written as DNA, the CDR3 is TGTGCCACCCTTAGACTCGGCAGGGACGGAGAGACCCAGTACTTC. Protein sequence: CATLRLGRDGETQYF.

The chain joins TRBV2 to TRBJ1-6; D ambiguous. From germline, CDR1 is SNHLY and CDR2 FYNNEI. The CDR3 loop spans 14 amino acids. V lost 8 bases to trimming and J lost 7 bases, with 15 bases between them. The CDR3 here is CASGGRQPNSPLHF. CDR3 nucleotide sequence: TGTGCCAGCGGAGGACGGCAACCGAATTCACCCCTCCACTTT.

The chain employs TRBV28 and TRBJ1-2, with D tentatively TRBD1 (6 bases). Trimming left V 6 bases short and J 3 bases short, with 14 bases between. Germline lookup yields CDR1 MDHEN and CDR2 SYDVKM. The CDR3 loop spans 14 amino acids. This CDR3 is CASSPPGGYYGYTF. Here the CDR3 DNA reads TGTGCCAGCAGCCCCCCGGGGGGCTACTATGGCTACACCTTC.

The chain employs TRBV28 and TRBJ1-2; TRBD1 matches at 7 bases. The CDR3 length is 14 residues. The germline V gene encodes CDR1 MDHEN and CDR2 SYDVKM. J gave up 6 bases and V 3 bases, and 7 bases lay outside the gene matches. The CDR3 DNA reads as TGTGCCAGCAGTTTCCACAGGGGCGCGGATGGCTACACCTTC. Translated: CASSFHRGADGYTF.

The gene calls are TRBV5-4 and TRBJ2-1; TRBD2 matches at 11 bases. CDR1 and CDR2 (germline): SGHNT, YYREEE (reference sequence). Trimming cost V 1 base and J 5 bases; bases outside gene matches: 5. This CDR3 has 16 residues. The CDR3 reads CASSLPIAGGNNEQFF. CDR3 in DNA: TGTGCCAGCAGCTTGCCCATAGCGGGGGGGAACAATGAGCAGTTCTTC.

The chain links TRBV7-9 to TRBJ2-2; D remains unclear. This CDR3 is built from 15 residues. CDR1 is SEHNR and CDR2 is FQNEAQ in the germline V gene (reference sequence). The V and J ends lost 1 base and 3 bases respectively, with 9 bases between them. Here the CDR3 DNA reads TGTGCCAGCAGCTTAGGTCGGCAGTACACCGGGGAGCTGTTTTTT. It yields the protein CASSLGRQYTGELFF.